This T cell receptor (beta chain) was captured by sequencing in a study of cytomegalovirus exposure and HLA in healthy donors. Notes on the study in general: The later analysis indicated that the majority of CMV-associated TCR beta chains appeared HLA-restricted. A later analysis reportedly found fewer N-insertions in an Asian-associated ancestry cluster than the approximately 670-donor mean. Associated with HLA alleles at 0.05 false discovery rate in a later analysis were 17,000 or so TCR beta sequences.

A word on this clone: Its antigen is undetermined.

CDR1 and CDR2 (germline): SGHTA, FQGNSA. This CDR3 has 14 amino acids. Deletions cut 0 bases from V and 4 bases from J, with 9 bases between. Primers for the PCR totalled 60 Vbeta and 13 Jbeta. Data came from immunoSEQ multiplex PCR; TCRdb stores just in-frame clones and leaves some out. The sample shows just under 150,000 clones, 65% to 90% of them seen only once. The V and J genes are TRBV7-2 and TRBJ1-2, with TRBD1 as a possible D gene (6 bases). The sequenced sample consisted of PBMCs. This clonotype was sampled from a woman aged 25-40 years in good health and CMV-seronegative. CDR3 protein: CASSLARTAYGYTF. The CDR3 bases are TGTGCCAGCAGCTTAGCGAGGACAGCCTATGGCTACACCTTC.